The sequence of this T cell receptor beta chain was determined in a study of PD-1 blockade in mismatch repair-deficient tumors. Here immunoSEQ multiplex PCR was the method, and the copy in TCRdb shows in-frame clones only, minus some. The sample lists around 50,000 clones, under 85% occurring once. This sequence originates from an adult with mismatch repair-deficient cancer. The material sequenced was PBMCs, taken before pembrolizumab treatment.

The CDR3 nucleotides are TGCGCCAGCAGTGAAAGGGGACAGACTTACAATGAGCAGTTCTTC. The encoded protein is CASSERGQTYNEQFF. This sequence joins TRBV10-2 and TRBJ2-1; TRBD1 matches at 7 bases. CDR3 length: 15 residues. Trimming at V came to 3 bases and at J to 4 bases, leaving 6 bases not matched to a gene. The germline CDR1 and CDR2 sequences are WSHSY and SAAADI.